The sequence of this T cell receptor (beta chain) was determined in a study of cytomegalovirus exposure and HLA in healthy donors. It was with 60 Vbeta and 13 Jbeta primers that the PCR ran. The protocol was immunoSEQ multiplex PCR, while the TCRdb copy is restricted to in-frame clones and leaves out a portion. Seen here are about 160,000 clones, about 86% observed once, and the top ten hold approximately 2%. About this clone itself: Its antigen is unidentified.

The length of the CDR3 is 16 residues. Trimming stripped 7 bases from V and 0 bases from J, with 16 bases between. Germline V gene lookup returns CDR1 SGHTA and CDR2 FQGNSA. Study-level points and caveats: Later work associated fewer than 20,000 TCR beta sequences with HLA alleles at 0.05 false discovery rate. In a later analysis, an Asian-associated ancestry cluster reportedly showed fewer N-insertions than the roughly 700-donor mean. In a later analysis, compared with equally common non-associated chains, HLA-associated beta chains were more expanded.

The J gene is TRBJ1-3, the V gene TRBV7-2, with D tentatively TRBD1 (5 bases). The sequenced material came from PBMCs. The source of this sequence is a woman aged 18 to 35 in good health and CMV-seronegative. The CDR3: CASTFWGRSSGNTIYF. The CDR3 bases are TGTGCCAGCACCTTTTGGGGCCGCAGCTCTGGAAACACCATATATTTT.